Below, 27 T cell receptor beta chains from the same sample are listed, as sequenced in a study of blood T cell repertoires in COVID-19. Here immunoSEQ multiplex PCR was the method, and the copy in TCRdb shows in-frame clones only, minus some. The sample has 180,000 or so clones, roughly four fifths seen once; the top ten hold approximately 7.2%. Sequencing was done on a sample of peripheral blood. The receptors originated from a human donor with acute or convalescent COVID-19. The donor label of this sample is uncertain.

The chain employs TRBV5-4 and TRBJ1-1; 11 positions agree with TRBD1. Trimming removed 5 bases from V and 5 bases from J; junction bases left unmatched: 8. The CDR3 totals 15 residues. Germline CDR1 and CDR2: SGHNT and YYREEE (reference sequence). CDR3 in DNA: TGTGCCAGCAGTGTGGACAGGGGGCGTGGAACTGAAGCTTTCTTT. This sequence encodes CASSVDRGRGTEAFF.

The chain joins TRBV24-1 to TRBJ2-3; 8 bases align to TRBD1. CDR1 KGHDR and CDR2 SFDVKD come from the germline V gene. The CDR3 spans 15 residues. V dropped 7 bases and J dropped 2; count of bases not matched to a gene: 7. The CDR3 sequence is CATSVGTGDTDTQYF. CDR3 nucleotide sequence: TGTGCCACCAGCGTGGGGACAGGAGACACAGATACGCAGTATTTT.

This clone was recorded a few times. The rearrangement joins TRBV18 to TRBJ1-5; no clear D. Germline V gives CDR1 KGHSH, CDR2 LQKENI. The CDR3 contains 13 residues. V dropped 3 bases and J dropped 5 bases, with 8 bases sitting between them. The CDR3 DNA is TGTGCCAGCTCACCGACTTCTGATCAGCCCCAGCATTTT. Translation gives CASSPTSDQPQHF.

The rearrangement uses TRBV10-3 and TRBJ1-3; D is unresolved. Trimming cost V 6 bases and J 0 bases, with 6 bases left between them. The CDR3 has 13 amino acids. Germline V lookup: CDR1 ENHRY, CDR2 SYGVKD. The CDR3 protein is CAIRSISGNTIYF. The CDR3 DNA reads as TGTGCCATCAGGTCAATCTCTGGAAACACCATATATTTT.

This chain uses TRBV18 with TRBJ1-2, with 8 bases aligning to TRBD1. From germline, CDR1 is KGHSH and CDR2 LQKENI. CDR3 size: 16 residues. The ends lost 5 bases at V and 7 bases at J; junction bases unmatched: 15. The CDR3 reads CASSTGQGLISSGYTF. The DNA of the CDR3 is TGTGCCAGCTCAACTGGACAGGGCCTCATTAGTTCTGGCTACACCTTC.

The V and J genes are TRBV12-3 or TRBV12-4 and TRBJ2-7, with TRBD1 identical over 7 bases. The CDR3 contains 13 residues. V shed 5 bases, J shed 3 bases, and the junction held 4 bases outside the gene matches. CDR3 sequence: CASSQSGGYEQYF. The CDR3 region has the DNA TGTGCCAGCAGTCAATCAGGGGGCTACGAGCAGTACTTC.

V and J are TRBV5-6 and TRBJ2-7, with TRBD2 matching over 9 bases. This CDR3 has 15 amino acids. Germline lookup yields CDR1 SGHDT and CDR2 YYEEEE. V was clipped by 2 bases and J by 5 bases; unmatched bases: 8. The CDR3 region is CASSFVGAGGHEQYF. The CDR3 DNA reads as TGTGCCAGCAGCTTTGTCGGGGCGGGAGGGCACGAGCAGTACTTC.

The chain links TRBV6-5 to TRBJ1-1; 7 nucleotides line up with TRBD1. The CDR3 is 14 residues long. V trimming: 6 bases; J trimming: 0 bases; junction bases outside the gene matches: 4. The V gene's germline CDR1 is MNHEY and CDR2 SVGAGI. CDR3 DNA: TGTGCCAGCAGGGGACAGCTCGTGAACACTGAAGCTTTCTTT. The encoded protein is CASRGQLVNTEAFF.

The chain carries TRBV27 and TRBJ2-7; TRBD2 aligns across 10 bases. Germline V gene sequence: CDR1 MNHEY, CDR2 SMNVEV (reference sequence). Trimming cost V 6 bases and J 0 bases; bases outside gene matches: 5. This CDR3 region has 15 residues. The chain's CDR3 is CASRRLAGPSYEQYF. The CDR3 nucleotides read TGTGCCAGCAGACGACTAGCGGGCCCCTCCTACGAGCAGTACTTC.

This sequence joins TRBV7-9 and TRBJ2-7; D call uncertain. The CDR3 extends over 13 amino acids. In germline, CDR1 is SEHNR, CDR2 FQNEAQ (reference sequence). The V and J ends lost 1 base and 4 bases respectively, with 8 bases between them. The CDR3: CASSLETVYEQYF. DNA for the CDR3: TGTGCCAGCAGCTTAGAGACTGTTTACGAGCAGTACTTC. The whole variable domain, remainder taken from reference TRBV7-9 and TRBJ2-7, is DTGVSQNPRHKITKRGQNVTFRCDPISEHNRLYWYRQTLGQGPEFLTYFQNEAQLEKSRLLSDRFSAERPKGSFSTLEIQRTEQGDSAMYLCASSLETVYEQYFGPGTRLTVT.

The rearrangement joins TRBV19 to TRBJ2-7; 8 bases are a match to TRBD1. Unmatched junction bases numbered 8, after V lost 6 bases and J lost 7 bases. Germline V lookup: CDR1 LNHDA, CDR2 SQIVND (reference sequence). The CDR3 totals 13 residues. CDR3 amino acids: CASRGQESGEQYF. Here the CDR3 DNA reads TGTGCCAGTAGGGGACAGGAAAGTGGAGAGCAGTACTTC. The whole variable domain, filled in from reference TRBV19 and TRBJ2-7, reads DGGITQSPKYLFRKEGQNVTLSCEQNLNHDAMYWYRQDPGQGLRLIYYSQIVNDFQKGDIAEGYSVSREKKESFPLTVTSAQKNPTAFYLCASRGQESGEQYFGPGTRLTVT.

The table lists this clone with a few counts. This chain joins TRBV19 and TRBJ1-5, with a weak D call TRBD1 (5 bases). Between the trimmed V and J ends, which lost 0 bases and 9 bases, there was a span of 15 bases. Germline CDR1 is LNHDA and CDR2 is SQIVND (reference sequence). This CDR3 spans 15 amino acids. CDR3 loop: CASSIDPVGGGPQHF. CDR3 DNA sequence: TGTGCCAGTAGTATAGATCCGGTTGGCGGGGGGCCCCAGCATTTT.

V usage is TRBV18 and J usage is TRBJ2-2, with 9 bases matching TRBD1. Trimming cost V 3 bases and J 2 bases; bases outside gene matches: 7. The CDR3 is made up of 17 amino acids. Germline V gene data show CDR1 as KGHSH and CDR2 as LQKENI. CDR3 sequence (DNA): TGTGCCAGCTCACCCGGGACAGGGTCAAAAAACACCGGGGAGCTGTTTTTT. Translated, it gives CASSPGTGSKNTGELFF.

This sequence joins TRBV19 and TRBJ2-2; tentative D call: TRBD1 (6 bases). CDR3 length equals 14 residues. Germline values: CDR1 LNHDA, CDR2 SQIVND (reference sequence). Trimming cost V 6 bases and J 1 base, with 9 bases left between them. CDR3 sequence (DNA): TGTGCCAGTAGGGCAGGGGAGAACACCGGGGAGCTGTTTTTT. This gives the protein CASRAGENTGELFF.

This chain uses TRBV7-9 with TRBJ1-6, with D possibly matching TRBD1 (6 bases). The CDR3 contains 13 residues. Germline V gene lookup returns CDR1 SEHNR and CDR2 FQNEAQ (reference sequence). V was clipped by 6 bases and J by 12 bases, with 15 bases between them. CDR3 sequence (DNA): TGTGCCAGCAGTTCTTCAGGGGCCCTACCCCTCCACTTT. It encodes CASSSSGALPLHF. Together with reference TRBV7-9 and TRBJ1-6, the CDR3 gives the full variable domain: DTGVSQNPRHKITKRGQNVTFRCDPISEHNRLYWYRQTLGQGPEFLTYFQNEAQLEKSRLLSDRFSAERPKGSFSTLEIQRTEQGDSAMYLCASSSSGALPLHFGNGTRLTVT.

The chain carries TRBV24-1 and TRBJ1-2; no firm D call. Trimming left V 4 bases short and J 7 bases short, with 9 bases between. The CDR3 covers 12 residues. Germline-derived CDR1 and CDR2 are KGHDR and SFDVKD. The CDR3 coding sequence is TGTGCCACCAGTGACCCGGTAGCTGGCTACACCTTC. Its translation is CATSDPVAGYTF.

This clone has a single count. J is TRBJ1-1 and V is TRBV9; 7 nucleotides match TRBD1. The CDR3 contains 15 residues. Germline V lookup: CDR1 SGDLS, CDR2 YYNGEE. V was clipped by 0 bases and J by 5 bases; unmatched bases: 7. CDR3 protein: CASSVEAGGKTEAFF. CDR3 in DNA: TGTGCCAGCAGCGTAGAAGCAGGGGGAAAAACTGAAGCTTTCTTT.

The chain recombines TRBV7-3 with TRBJ2-5, with 11 bases lining up with TRBD2. J lost 2 bases, V lost 5 bases, and 4 bases had no gene match. The V gene's germline CDR1 is SGHTA and CDR2 FQGTGA. The CDR3 is 15 amino acids. The CDR3 sequence: CASSRGLAEQETQYF. The CDR3 DNA reads TGTGCCAGCAGCAGGGGACTAGCGGAGCAAGAGACCCAGTACTTC.

This chain uses TRBV19 with TRBJ2-7, with 7 bases fitting TRBD1. Per germline, CDR1 LNHDA and CDR2 SQIVND (reference sequence). The CDR3 loop spans 14 amino acids. With V trimmed by 6 bases and J by 6 bases, 11 bases remained unmatched. CDR3 in DNA: TGTGCCAGTAGAACAAGGGATAACAGGGGCGAGCAGTACTTC. Protein product: CASRTRDNRGEQYF.

The rearrangement uses TRBV28 and TRBJ1-5; D may be TRBD1 (5 bases). Germline CDR1 reads MDHEN; CDR2 reads SYDVKM. V was pared by 5 bases and J by 6 bases, with 17 bases between. The CDR3 covers 15 residues. The DNA for the CDR3 is TGTGCCAGCAGTCCCCAGGGTTTTGGGTTTCAGCCCCAGCATTTT. Protein product: CASSPQGFGFQPQHF.

This clone occurred once. The chain employs TRBV5-6 and TRBJ1-3, with 7 nucleotides matching TRBD1. This CDR3 comprises 17 residues. J gave up 2 bases and V 10 bases, and 18 bases lay outside the gene matches. Germline CDR1 is SGHDT and CDR2 is YYEEEE. The CDR3 nucleotides read TGTGCCGGAAAGCCTCGGGGCCCAGACAGGGCTGGAAACACCATATATTTT. Protein: CAGKPRGPDRAGNTIYF.

This chain joins TRBV30 and TRBJ1-2; D is undetermined. This CDR3 comprises 14 residues. CDR1 is GTSNPN, CDR2 SVGIG, per germline (reference sequence). Deletions cut 1 base from V and 8 bases from J, with 17 bases between. CDR3 sequence (DNA): TGTGCCTGGAGTGGATCCAGCGGGTTAAGGGGCTACACCTTC. Translated: CAWSGSSGLRGYTF.

This chain links TRBV14 with TRBJ1-6, with TRBD1 matching 8 bases. Trimming at V came to 4 bases and at J to 10 bases, leaving 6 bases not matched to a gene. Germline V gene sequence: CDR1 SGHDN, CDR2 FVKESK. The CDR3 contains 14 residues. As DNA, the CDR3 is TGTGCCAGCAGCCTCGGACAGGGACGGTCACCCCTCCACTTT. Protein product: CASSLGQGRSPLHF.

The chain links TRBV25-1 to TRBJ2-4, with 8 bases identical to TRBD2. The trim removed 9 bases at V and 16 bases at J, leaving 11 bases unmatched. The length of the CDR3 is 11 residues. The germline V gene has CDR1 MGHDK and CDR2 SYGVNS. The CDR3 DNA sequence: TGTGCCAGTAACGTAGCGGGGAGGGTTTACTTC. This encodes CASNVAGRVYF.

This CDR3 reads CASSLGVNNEQFF. CDR3 coding DNA: TGTGCCAGCAGCCTCGGAGTGAACAATGAGCAGTTCTTC. The chain has TRBV11-2 and TRBJ2-1, with no clear D. V lost 5 bases and J lost 5, with 10 bases in between. The V gene's germline CDR1 is SGHAT and CDR2 FQNNGV. CDR3 length: 13 amino acids.

The rearrangement uses TRBV7-3 and TRBJ2-1; 11 positions match TRBD2. J was trimmed by 5 bases and V by 5 bases; bases with no gene match: 5. Germline V lookup: CDR1 SGHTA, CDR2 FQGTGA. The CDR3 totals 15 residues. The CDR3 nucleotides read TGTGCCAGCAGCCAAACTAGCGGGAGCAACAATGAGCAGTTCTTC. It codes for CASSQTSGSNNEQFF.

The genes are TRBV6-2 or TRBV6-3 and TRBJ2-7, with TRBD1 matching 12 bases. CDR3 length: 18 amino acids. Germline-derived CDR1 and CDR2 are MNHEY and SVGEGT. Trimming at V came to 6 bases and at J to 4 bases, leaving 16 bases not matched to a gene. DNA of the CDR3: TGTGCCAGCAGCCGAAAACCCTCGGGACAGGGGGCGGGGTACGAGCAGTACTTC. Amino acid sequence: CASSRKPSGQGAGYEQYF.